The text below deals with one T cell receptor (beta chain). This sample stems from a study of blood T cell repertoires in COVID-19. Study-level background: Sites in the United States, Italy and Spain provided acute and convalescent COVID-19 samples. Nucleic acid was either cDNA or gDNA, and it came from T cells, B-cell-depleted T cells, or PBMCs.

CDR3 length equals 15 residues. Per the germline V gene, CDR1 is MNHEY and CDR2 is SVGAGI. Trimming cost V 7 bases and J 6 bases; bases outside gene matches: 13. In the original processing: Amplification from reference gene primers served as the basis for estimated nucleated cell counts. Method: immunoSEQ multiplex PCR; TCRdb's copy keeps in-frame clones and lacks some. D and trimming were read from the DNA, whereas the V and J calls and clone size are those reported in that table. The sample lists about 190,000 clones, about four fifths occurring once. The receptor comes from a woman in her 70s with active or convalescent COVID-19. Sequencing used peripheral blood. This chain connects TRBV6-5 to TRBJ2-3, with 7 bases fitting TRBD2. The CDR3 region is CASNPGGAGWDTQYF. The CDR3 DNA is TGTGCCAGCAACCCGGGGGGAGCGGGTTGGGATACGCAGTATTTT.